This TCR beta chain was recorded in a study of circulating CD8 cells and anti-PD-1 response in melanoma. Study-level findings and limits: Published repertoire comparisons used only baseline and M1 samples.

The QIAseq Immune Repertoire TCR panel built the libraries from approximately 15 ng of total RNA. Each CDR3 protein gets one entry after TCRdb re-called the reads with MiXCR. The table shows nearly 600 distinct CDR3 sequences, with around 8% occurring only once. From live CD3+CD8+TCRalphabeta+ cells, four PD-1 and/or TIGIT subsets were sorted. V trimming: 8 bases; J trimming: 5 bases; junction bases outside the gene matches: 13. The CDR3 sequence is 15 residues long. This clonotype ranks as medium-sized. Antigen unknown. The V gene is TRBV12-3 or TRBV12-4, the J gene TRBJ1-2, with 8 bases fitting TRBD1. The clonotype originates from a human donor with melanoma. The material was CD8+ T cells from PBMCs, obtained at baseline or after one month of anti-PD-1 therapy (not recorded which). CDR3 in DNA: TGTGCCAGCGGATTTTTGACAGGGGCCGAGTATGGCTACACCTTC. Protein product: CASGFLTGAEYGYTF.